The 16 T cell receptor beta chains listed next were all sequenced from one sample in a study of T cell responses to AZD1222 COVID-19 vaccine. Using immunoSEQ multiplex PCR, the repertoire was profiled, and TCRdb retains in-frame clones only, with some absent. The profile shows some 120,000 clones, approximately 90% of them singletons. Sequences were derived from peripheral blood, sampled 28 days after the second AZD1222 dose. Receptors originate from an adult who received the AZD1222 COVID-19 vaccine.

On this clone: Other DNA sequences in the sample encode the same CDR3. This chain uses TRBV7-3 with TRBJ1-1; no definite D call. CDR3 length equals 13 residues. The V gene's germline CDR1 is SGHTA and CDR2 FQGTGA. Deletions cut 5 bases from V and 3 bases from J, with 10 bases between. The DNA of the CDR3 is TGTGCCAGCAGCCGCGGGGAGGACACTGAAGCTTTCTTT. It is translated as CASSRGEDTEAFF.

V gene TRBV10-1 combines with J gene TRBJ2-1; weak D call: TRBD2 (6 bases). The CDR3 spans 16 residues. The V and J ends lost 1 base and 4 bases respectively, with 14 bases between them. CDR1 WNHNN and CDR2 SYGVQD come from the germline V gene (reference sequence). The CDR3 sequence is CASSEYRDSAYNEQFF. The CDR3, as DNA: TGCGCCAGCAGTGAGTACCGGGACTCTGCATACAATGAGCAGTTCTTC.

This clone has just a few counts. The chain uses TRBV5-6 and TRBJ2-7; D might be TRBD1 or TRBD2, each matching 7 bases. The CDR3 covers 15 residues. Germline assignment: CDR1 SGHDT and CDR2 YYEEEE. Trimming removed 3 bases at V and 0 bases at J, with 13 bases between. The CDR3 DNA sequence: TGTGCCAGCAGCTCAGGGGGAGGGCTCTCCTACGAGCAGTACTTC. Translation: CASSSGGGLSYEQYF.

The rearrangement links TRBV10-2 to TRBJ2-3, with 11 bases fitting TRBD2. Trimming took 8 bases from V and 0 from J; bases not matched to a gene: 4. Germline CDR1 reads WSHSY; CDR2 reads SAAADI. The CDR3 is 15 amino acids. The CDR3 DNA is TGCGCCAGCTGCCCTAGCGGGAGGAGCACAGATACGCAGTATTTT. Its translation is CASCPSGRSTDTQYF.

CDR3 DNA sequence: TGTGCCAGCAGCTTATCCGGGGATCAGCCCCAGCATTTT. It yields the protein CASSLSGDQPQHF. The rearrangement links TRBV7-3 to TRBJ1-5; no clear D gene. The germline V gene encodes CDR1 SGHTA and CDR2 FQGTGA. Trimming removed 2 bases at V and 5 bases at J, with 7 bases between. The CDR3 covers 13 residues.

This chain uses TRBV7-9 with TRBJ2-7; D ambiguous. Trimming removed 4 bases from V and 2 bases from J, with 15 bases in between. This CDR3 spans 15 amino acids. Germline V gene sequence: CDR1 SEHNR, CDR2 FQNEAQ (reference sequence). The CDR3 here is CASSSYGAAAYEQYF. CDR3 nucleotides: TGTGCCAGCAGCTCCTATGGTGCGGCCGCCTACGAGCAGTACTTC.

The chain combines TRBV7-9 with TRBJ2-5; D might be TRBD2 (6 bases). In germline, CDR1 is SEHNR, CDR2 FQNEAQ (reference sequence). V gave up 5 bases and J gave up 4 bases, with 17 bases separating them. The CDR3 contains 15 residues. The CDR3, as DNA: TGTGCCAGCAGCGATTCTGCTAGCGTTGGAGAGACCCAGTACTTC. Its protein is CASSDSASVGETQYF.

The CDR3 coding sequence is TGTGCCAGCAGTTTATGGGGCGGGAGACAAGACTCTGGGGCCAACGTCCTGACTTTC. Encoded protein: CASSLWGGRQDSGANVLTF. The chain couples TRBV27 to TRBJ2-6; TRBD2 agrees at 7 bases. The CDR3 is 19 residues long. Germline CDR1 MNHEY, CDR2 SMNVEV (reference sequence). Germline trimming cut 1 base from V and 0 bases from J; bases unmatched to any gene: 9.

V gene TRBV11-1 combines with J gene TRBJ1-1; the D gene is possibly TRBD1 (6 bases). CDR1 SGHAT and CDR2 FQDESV come from the germline V gene (reference sequence). The CDR3 runs 12 residues. The V end lost 6 bases, the J end lost 3 bases, and 8 bases lay between the germline ends. The CDR3 bases are TGTGCCAGCAGTTGGACAGACACTGAAGCTTTCTTT. Protein sequence: CASSWTDTEAFF. Full variable domain (outside the CDR3, taken from reference TRBV11-1 and TRBJ1-1): EAEVAQSPRYKITEKSQAVAFWCDPISGHATLYWYRQILGQGPELLVQFQDESVVDDSQLPKDRFSAERLKGVDSTLKIQPAELGDSAMYLCASSWTDTEAFFGQGTRLTVV.

The chain links TRBV6-6 to TRBJ2-1; D might be TRBD1 (5 bases). In germline, CDR1 is MNHNY, CDR2 SVGAGI (reference sequence). Trimming removed 5 bases from V and 0 bases from J, with 20 bases in between. CDR3 length: 18 residues. This CDR3 is CASSPYMELDSSYNEQFF. CDR3 coding DNA: TGTGCCAGCAGTCCCTACATGGAATTAGACAGCTCCTACAATGAGCAGTTCTTC.

V usage is TRBV28 and J usage is TRBJ2-3; D possibly matches TRBD1 or TRBD2 (5 bases each). V was cut by 8 bases and J by 4 bases, with 19 bases left in between. Germline lookup yields CDR1 MDHEN and CDR2 SYDVKM. The CDR3 is 15 residues long. The CDR3, as DNA: TGTGCCAGCCTCTTTACATCAGAGGGGCCAGATACGCAGTATTTT. The encoded protein is CASLFTSEGPDTQYF. The full variable domain, with the rest looked up from reference TRBV28 and TRBJ2-3, is DVKVTQSSRYLVKRTGEKVFLECVQDMDHENMFWYRQDPGLGLRLIYFSYDVKMKEKGDIPEGYSVSREKKERFSLILESASTNQTSMYLCASLFTSEGPDTQYFGPGTRLTVL.

The chain is built from TRBV2 and TRBJ2-7, with D unclear. CDR3 length equals 12 residues. CDR1 is SNHLY, CDR2 FYNNEI, per germline. The germline V and J ends were trimmed by 3 bases and 6 bases, with 9 bases remaining between them. CDR3 in DNA: TGTGCCAGCAGTGATTTTAGCTCCGAGCAGTACTTC. Protein product: CASSDFSSEQYF.

The CDR3 is CASTSLSGGETQYF. CDR3 coding DNA: TGTGCCAGTACCTCATTGTCAGGGGGAGAGACCCAGTACTTC. The genes are TRBV19 and TRBJ2-5; 7 nucleotides line up with TRBD1. The CDR3 loop spans 14 amino acids. Germline V gives CDR1 LNHDA, CDR2 SQIVND (reference sequence). The J segment lost 4 bases and the V segment lost 7 bases, leaving 9 bases of the junction unmatched.

The V gene is TRBV19, the J gene TRBJ1-2; tentatively, D is TRBD1 (6 bases). The V and J ends lost 2 bases and 6 bases respectively, with 13 bases between them. Germline V lookup: CDR1 LNHDA, CDR2 SQIVND (reference sequence). The CDR3 length is 14 residues. The CDR3 is CASSIYGDTHGYTF. The CDR3 DNA is TGTGCCAGTAGTATATACGGGGACACCCATGGCTACACCTTC.

The rearrangement uses TRBV19 and TRBJ2-3; D call uncertain. Trimming removed 1 base from V and 3 bases from J, with 11 bases in between. CDR3 length: 15 amino acids. Germline V CDR1 and CDR2: LNHDA, SQIVND (reference sequence). CDR3 nucleotides: TGTGCCAGTAGTATAGCTGGCAGAAGGACAGATACGCAGTATTTT. Translation: CASSIAGRRTDTQYF.

The rearrangement joins TRBV6-5 to TRBJ1-2; D is unresolved. The CDR3 length is 13 residues. Per germline, CDR1 MNHEY and CDR2 SVGAGI. Trimming took off 4 bases at V and 8 bases at J, with 14 bases between the two ends. In nucleotides, the CDR3 is TGTGCCAGCAGTTCAACCCGCAGCAGGGGCTACACCTTC. This gives the protein CASSSTRSRGYTF.